This T cell receptor (beta chain) is from a study of shared clonotypes between healthy human individuals. Study context: With ages of 18 to 49, the donors were two women and three men.

Trimming removed 6 bases from V and 1 base from J, with 9 bases in between. This CDR3 contains 13 residues. Germline loops: CDR1 MRHNA, CDR2 SNTAGT. Clones were read by immunoSEQ multiplex PCR, and TCRdb kept only the in-frame ones, dropping some. The sample has a few million clones, roughly 90% seen once. The table lists this clone with a few counts. Antigen specificity is unknown. Study conclusions and caveats: Few donors limited the genetic and exposure-history diversity represented. The sharing of 4.5% to 5% of naive CD4 clonotypes was seen across a handful of donors. Clonotype sharing among the donors was expected to vary with sequencing depth.

This rearrangement joins TRBV6-4 to TRBJ1-1; D is uncertain. The receptor comes from a man aged 18 to 29 in good health. Some clones in this sample may be carry-over from other donors' samples. Sequencing was performed on naive CD4+ T cells from PBMCs. Subset: CD45RA+ positively selected. The CDR3 spells CASRSTENTEAFF. The CDR3, as DNA: TGTGCCAGCAGATCGACGGAGAACACTGAAGCTTTCTTT.